This TCR beta chain was sequenced during a study of cytomegalovirus exposure and HLA in healthy donors. Study summary: Of the donors genotyped, about 410 in all, around 77% fell in the Caucasian-associated ancestry cluster. Study-level results: Later analysis placed DRB1 highest and HLA-C lowest in TCR association rates, which differed by HLA locus. In a later analysis, an Asian-associated ancestry cluster reportedly showed fewer N-insertions than the roughly 730-donor mean. A likely sequencing artifact accounted for one observed cluster of highly shared sequence variants.

CDR3 size: 15 residues. Trimming took 1 base from V and 6 from J; bases not matched to a gene: 4. Germline V CDR1 and CDR2: SGHTA, FQGNSA. In its sample, this clone was seen a few times. The antigen is not known. Primers included in the PCR were 60 Vbeta and 13 Jbeta primers. This table comes from immunoSEQ multiplex PCR, and its TCRdb copy is limited to in-frame clones, with some not included. The sample has about 160,000 clones; around 80% are singletons. This chain uses TRBV7-2 with TRBJ2-7, with 12 positions matching TRBD1. The clonotype originates from a male donor in good health and CMV-seronegative. The sample was PBMCs. The CDR3 spells CASSLGGTGGREQYF. The CDR3, as DNA: TGTGCCAGCAGCTTAGGCGGGACAGGGGGCCGCGAGCAGTACTTC.